This T cell receptor (beta chain) was retrieved from a study of Graves' ophthalmopathy and Graves' hyperthyroidism (dated by TCRdb to about 2018). Regarding the study in general: Peripheral blood was collected at initial diagnosis, before any treatment. To tell Graves' ophthalmopathy apart from Graves' hyperthyroidism, and to predict which patients would progress to ophthalmopathy, the study relied on TCR beta repertoire signatures. For independent validation, a separate cohort was made up of around 18 hyperthyroidism patients plus 17 patients who later progressed from hyperthyroidism to ophthalmopathy. In more than five hyperthyroidism patients, T-cell repertoires of thyroid tissue and blood were compared. To explore V-J signatures that separate ophthalmopathy from hyperthyroidism, a discovery set of about 100 patients was enrolled, consisting of about 45 with ophthalmopathy and about 60 with stable hyperthyroidism. In total, 135 blood samples were TCR-sequenced: 40 to 45 ophthalmopathy, some 75 hyperthyroidism and roughly 17 hyperthyroidism-to-ophthalmopathy patients. Following sampling, methimazole starting at 30 mg daily was administered to hyperthyroidism patients, and high-dose intravenous methylprednisolone was administered to ophthalmopathy patients. Overall study outcomes, separate from this receptor: In validation, the model predicted ophthalmopathy progression with nearly 71% sensitivity and around 72% specificity; around twelve predicted patients were CT-confirmed with GO in a median of about 6.1 months. In cross-validation, the 13-signature model distinguished ophthalmopathy from stable hyperthyroidism with 87.88% sensitivity and 81.08% specificity, while in the test set the corresponding values were 80% and 75%. Most of the expanded thyroid clonotypes with a frequency above 0.001 were also detected in blood, and it was suggested that the thyroid immune response may be reflected by blood repertoires. No statistical method was used to predetermine the sample size, and group allocation was not hidden from the investigators.

The ophthalmopathy patients had moderately to severely active disease, with a Clinical Activity Score of 3 or higher, a NOSPECS grade of 4 or higher, and a disease duration of less than 3 months. Patients with other autoimmune diseases, uncontrolled infections, pregnancy or lactation were excluded. Diagnosis was based on clinical symptoms, serum thyroxine, TRAb, thyroid ultrasound and orbital computed tomography. PBMCs were isolated from 7.5 to 10 ml of fresh peripheral blood by Ficoll-Paque density gradient centrifugation. Trizol reagent was used to extract the total RNA, and its quality was then checked on an Agilent 2100 Bioanalyzer. As concerns this clonotype: It has no known antigen specificity. No much larger clonotype is one base removed from it; base qualities were not supplied.

For repertoire sequencing, TCR beta CDR3 regions were amplified from RNA transcripts. HTBI primers and the Qiagen OneStep RT-PCR kit were used in a first-round RT-PCR, which was followed by a second-round multiplex PCR, size selection and purification. Libraries were sequenced on an Illumina HiSeq2000 using paired-end 100 bp reads. From the authors' description of their analysis: SOAPnuke was used to process the reads, throwing out any read that had adapters, had uncalled bases, had a mean Phred below 15, or lacked an exact constant-primer or identifier match. High-quality paired reads were merged with COPE v1.2.5. Each unique nucleotide sequence was defined as a clonotype, and clonotypes were aligned to IMGT TRB V, D and J references with MiTCR v1.1. The analysis was limited to V-J combinations with a frequency above 0.0001, which together covered 99% to 99.2% of the repertoires. For each V-J combination, a TCR clonal expansion and chaos score was defined as F50 clonal expansion divided by the chaos observed in the TCRdist matrix. Welch's t-statistics and random forest were used to reduce the features to 10 to 15 V-J combinations, which were then used as input to a naive Bayes classifier. The similarity between thyroid and blood repertoires was quantified using the Morisita-Horn index. Starting from the raw public reads, TCRdb applied fastp trimming at Q25, assembled clones with MiXCR and retained in-frame beta chains. Each record represents a unique CDR3 protein, reported with the most common genes and DNA among its rows. These V and J calls rely on TCRdb rather than the paper's analysis. The sample table contains 240,000 or so distinct CDR3 sequences; only one count was recorded for around 45% of them. Roughly 50% of the sample lies in the top ten.

What was sequenced was peripheral blood. The sequence came from an adult man with Graves' ophthalmopathy.

The CDR3 corresponds to CASRATGVSGEAFF. The sequenced DNA: TGTGCCAGCAGGGCCACGGGGGTAAGCGGTGAAGCTTTCTTT. In this chain, TRBV6-6 is recombined with TRBJ1-1; a tentative D match to TRBD1 spans 5 bases. V is reduced by 6 bases and J by 7 bases, leaving a spacing of 18 bases between them. The CDR3, from cysteine to phenylalanine, totals 14 residues. Kept here is only the CDR3 DNA, which spans 42 bases and is read in frame from base 1. The CDR1 and CDR2 encoded by the germline V gene (reference sequence) are MNHNY and SVGAGI.